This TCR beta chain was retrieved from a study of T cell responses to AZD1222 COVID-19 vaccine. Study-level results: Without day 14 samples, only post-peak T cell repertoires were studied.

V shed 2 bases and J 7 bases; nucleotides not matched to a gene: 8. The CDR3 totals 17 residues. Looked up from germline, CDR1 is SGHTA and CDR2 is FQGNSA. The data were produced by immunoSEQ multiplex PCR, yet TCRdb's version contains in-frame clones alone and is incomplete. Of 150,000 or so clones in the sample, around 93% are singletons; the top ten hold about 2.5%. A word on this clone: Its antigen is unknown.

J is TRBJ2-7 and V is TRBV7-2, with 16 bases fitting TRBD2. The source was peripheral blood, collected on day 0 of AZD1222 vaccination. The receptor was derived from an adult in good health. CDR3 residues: CASSLLGTSGGAREQYF. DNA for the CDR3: TGTGCCAGCAGCTTACTTGGGACTAGCGGGGGGGCTCGGGAGCAGTACTTC.